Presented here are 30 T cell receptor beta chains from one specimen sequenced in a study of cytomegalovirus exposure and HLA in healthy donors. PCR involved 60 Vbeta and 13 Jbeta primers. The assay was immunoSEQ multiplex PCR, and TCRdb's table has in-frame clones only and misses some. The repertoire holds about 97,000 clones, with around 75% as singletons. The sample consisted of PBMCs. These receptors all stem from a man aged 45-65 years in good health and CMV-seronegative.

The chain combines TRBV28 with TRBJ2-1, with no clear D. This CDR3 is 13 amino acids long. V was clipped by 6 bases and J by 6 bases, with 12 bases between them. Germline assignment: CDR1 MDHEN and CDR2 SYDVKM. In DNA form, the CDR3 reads TGTGCCAGCAGCTCCAACGGTTTCAATGAGCAGTTCTTC. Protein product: CASSSNGFNEQFF.

CDR3 coding DNA: TGCGCCAGCAGCCCGTCTGGGAGATCTGACGAGCAGTACTTC. Its protein product is CASSPSGRSDEQYF. This chain uses TRBV4-3 with TRBJ2-7; tentatively, D is TRBD2 (5 bases). Between the trimmed V and J ends, which lost 4 bases and 5 bases, there was a span of 15 bases. Germline values: CDR1 LGHNA, CDR2 YSLEER. There are 14 residues in the CDR3.

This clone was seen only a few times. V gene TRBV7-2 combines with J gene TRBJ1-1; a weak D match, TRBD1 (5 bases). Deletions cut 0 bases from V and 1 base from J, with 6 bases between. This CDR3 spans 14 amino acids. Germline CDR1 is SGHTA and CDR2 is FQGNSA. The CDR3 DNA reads TGTGCCAGCAGCTTAGCGGGGGGGAACACTGAAGCTTTCTTT. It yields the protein CASSLAGGNTEAFF.

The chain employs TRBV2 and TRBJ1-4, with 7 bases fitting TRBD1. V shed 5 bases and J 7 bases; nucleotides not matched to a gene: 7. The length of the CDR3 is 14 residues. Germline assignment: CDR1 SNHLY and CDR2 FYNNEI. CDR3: CASSQRGRSEKLFF. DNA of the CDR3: TGTGCCAGCAGTCAAAGGGGGCGAAGTGAAAAACTGTTTTTT.

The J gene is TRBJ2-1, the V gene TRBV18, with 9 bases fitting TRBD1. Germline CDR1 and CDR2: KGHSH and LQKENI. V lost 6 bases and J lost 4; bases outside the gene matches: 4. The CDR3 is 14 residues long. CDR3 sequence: CASSGTGRYNEQFF. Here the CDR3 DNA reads TGTGCCAGCTCCGGGACAGGGAGGTACAATGAGCAGTTCTTC.

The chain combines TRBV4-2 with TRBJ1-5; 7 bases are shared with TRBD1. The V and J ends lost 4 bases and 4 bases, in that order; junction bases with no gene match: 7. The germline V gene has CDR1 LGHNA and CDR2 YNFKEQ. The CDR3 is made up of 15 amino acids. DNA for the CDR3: TGTGCCAGCAGCCGAGGGGGCGCGGGGAATCAGCCCCAGCATTTT. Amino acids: CASSRGGAGNQPQHF.

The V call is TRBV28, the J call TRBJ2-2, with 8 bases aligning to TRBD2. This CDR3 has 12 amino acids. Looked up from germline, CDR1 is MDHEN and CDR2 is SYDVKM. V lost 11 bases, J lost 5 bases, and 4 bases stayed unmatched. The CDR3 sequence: CAAREGTGELFF. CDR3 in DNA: TGTGCCGCTCGGGAGGGGACCGGGGAGCTGTTTTTT.

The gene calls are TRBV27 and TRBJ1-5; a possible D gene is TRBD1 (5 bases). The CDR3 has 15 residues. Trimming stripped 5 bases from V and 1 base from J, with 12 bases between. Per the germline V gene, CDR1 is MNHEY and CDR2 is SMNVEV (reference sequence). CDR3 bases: TGTGCCAGCAGTCAAGGGGAGGGCAGCAATCAGCCCCAGCATTTT. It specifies CASSQGEGSNQPQHF.

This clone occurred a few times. DNA for the CDR3: TGTGCCAGCAGTGAAGGGCCCAACACTGAAGCTTTCTTT. Translation gives CASSEGPNTEAFF. V and J are TRBV6-1 and TRBJ1-1; no clear D gene. The V and J ends lost 1 base and 2 bases respectively, with 5 bases between them. The V gene's germline CDR1 is MNHNS and CDR2 SASEGT. This CDR3 is built from 13 residues.

The CDR3, as DNA: TGTGCCAGTAGTACGAGCTACAATCAGCCCCAGCATTTT. It specifies CASSTSYNQPQHF. The chain joins TRBV19 to TRBJ1-5, with unresolved D. CDR1 is LNHDA and CDR2 is SQIVND in the germline V gene (reference sequence). V lost 4 bases and J lost 3, with 7 bases in between. The CDR3 consists of 13 residues.

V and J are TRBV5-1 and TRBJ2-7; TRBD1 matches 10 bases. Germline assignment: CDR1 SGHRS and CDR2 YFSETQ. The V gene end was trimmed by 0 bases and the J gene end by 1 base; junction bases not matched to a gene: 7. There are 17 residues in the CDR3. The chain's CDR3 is CASSLGTPGQGSYEQYF. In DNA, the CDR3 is TGCGCCAGCAGCTTGGGAACTCCGGGACAGGGGTCCTACGAGCAGTACTTC.

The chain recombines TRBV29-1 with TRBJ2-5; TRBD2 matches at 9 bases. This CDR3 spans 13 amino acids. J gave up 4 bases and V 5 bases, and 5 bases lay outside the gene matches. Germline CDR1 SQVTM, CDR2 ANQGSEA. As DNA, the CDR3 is TGCAGCGTTATGCGCGGGAGGGGAGAGACCCAGTACTTC. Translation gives CSVMRGRGETQYF. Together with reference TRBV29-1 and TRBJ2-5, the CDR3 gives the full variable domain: SAVISQKPSRDICQRGTSLTIQCQVDSQVTMMFWYRQQPGQSLTLIATANQGSEATYESGFVIDKFPISRPNLTFSTLTVSNMSPEDSSIYLCSVMRGRGETQYFGPGTRLLVL.

This CDR3 is CASATGTADTGELFF. In nucleotides, the CDR3 is TGTGCCAGCGCAACAGGGACAGCGGACACCGGGGAGCTGTTTTTT. This rearrangement joins TRBV6-1 to TRBJ2-2, with 7 positions matching TRBD1. Germline V gives CDR1 MNHNS, CDR2 SASEGT. The CDR3 sequence is 15 residues long. V shed 8 bases and J 3 bases; nucleotides not matched to a gene: 9.

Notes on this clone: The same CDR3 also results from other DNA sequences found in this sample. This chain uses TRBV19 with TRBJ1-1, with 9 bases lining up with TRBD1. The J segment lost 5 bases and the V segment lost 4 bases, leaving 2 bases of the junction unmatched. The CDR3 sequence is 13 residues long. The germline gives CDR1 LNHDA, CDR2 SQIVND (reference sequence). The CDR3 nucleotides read TGTGCCAGTAGTAAAGACAGGGGGACTGAAGCTTTCTTT. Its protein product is CASSKDRGTEAFF.

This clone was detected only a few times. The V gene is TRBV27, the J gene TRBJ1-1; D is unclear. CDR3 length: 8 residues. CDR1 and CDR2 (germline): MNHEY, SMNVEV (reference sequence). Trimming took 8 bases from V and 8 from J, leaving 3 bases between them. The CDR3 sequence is CASLEAFF. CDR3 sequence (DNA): TGTGCCAGCTTAGAAGCTTTCTTT.

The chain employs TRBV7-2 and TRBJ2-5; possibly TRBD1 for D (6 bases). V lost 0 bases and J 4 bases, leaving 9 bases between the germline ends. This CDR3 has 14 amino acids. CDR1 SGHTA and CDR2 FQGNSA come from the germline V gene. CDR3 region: CASSLAGAGETQYF. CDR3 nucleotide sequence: TGTGCCAGCAGCTTAGCGGGGGCCGGAGAGACCCAGTACTTC.

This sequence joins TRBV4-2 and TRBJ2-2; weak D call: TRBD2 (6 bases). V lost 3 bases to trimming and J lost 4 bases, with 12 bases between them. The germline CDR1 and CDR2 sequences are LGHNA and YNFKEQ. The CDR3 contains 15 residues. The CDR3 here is CASSQPRDFTGELFF. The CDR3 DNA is TGTGCCAGCAGCCAGCCCCGGGACTTCACCGGGGAGCTGTTTTTT.

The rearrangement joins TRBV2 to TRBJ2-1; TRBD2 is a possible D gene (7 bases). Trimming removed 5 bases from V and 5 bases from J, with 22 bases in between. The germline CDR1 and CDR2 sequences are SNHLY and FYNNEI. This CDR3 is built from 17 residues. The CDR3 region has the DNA TGTGCCAGCAGTTCTCAATGGGGGGGGGCTATAAACAATGAGCAGTTCTTC. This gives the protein CASSSQWGGAINNEQFF.

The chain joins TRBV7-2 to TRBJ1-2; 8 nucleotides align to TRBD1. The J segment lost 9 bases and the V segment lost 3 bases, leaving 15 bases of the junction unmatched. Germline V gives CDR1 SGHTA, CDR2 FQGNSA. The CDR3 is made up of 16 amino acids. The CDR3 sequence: CASSFSSRTGRASYTF. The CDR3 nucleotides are TGTGCCAGCAGCTTTAGCTCCAGGACAGGGAGGGCTAGCTACACCTTC.

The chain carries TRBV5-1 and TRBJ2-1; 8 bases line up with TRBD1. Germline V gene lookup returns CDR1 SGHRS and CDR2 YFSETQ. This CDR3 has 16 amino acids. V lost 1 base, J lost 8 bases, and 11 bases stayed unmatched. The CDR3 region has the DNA TGCGCCAGCAGCTTGCCAACCGGGACAGGTGGGGATGAGCAGTTCTTC. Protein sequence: CASSLPTGTGGDEQFF.

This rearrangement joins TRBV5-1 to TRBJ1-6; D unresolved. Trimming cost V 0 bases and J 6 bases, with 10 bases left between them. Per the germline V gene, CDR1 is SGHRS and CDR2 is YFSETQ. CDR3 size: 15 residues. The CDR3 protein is CASSLDRGSNSPLHF. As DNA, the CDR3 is TGCGCCAGCAGCTTGGATCGGGGAAGTAATTCACCCCTCCACTTT.

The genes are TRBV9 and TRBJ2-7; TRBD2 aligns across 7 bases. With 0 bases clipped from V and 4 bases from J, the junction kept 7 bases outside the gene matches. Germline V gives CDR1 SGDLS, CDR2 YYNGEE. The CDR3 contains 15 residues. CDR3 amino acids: CASSVVPSGVYEQYF. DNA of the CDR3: TGTGCCAGCAGCGTAGTTCCTAGCGGTGTTTACGAGCAGTACTTC.

CDR3: CASSPGEDRAFGYTF. The CDR3 nucleotides are TGTGCCAGCAGCCCCGGAGAGGACAGGGCCTTTGGCTACACCTTC. The chain has TRBV28 and TRBJ1-2, with TRBD1 identical over 8 bases. V lost 6 bases to trimming and J lost 7 bases; unmatched junction nucleotides: 13. CDR1 and CDR2 (germline): MDHEN, SYDVKM. The CDR3 runs 15 residues.

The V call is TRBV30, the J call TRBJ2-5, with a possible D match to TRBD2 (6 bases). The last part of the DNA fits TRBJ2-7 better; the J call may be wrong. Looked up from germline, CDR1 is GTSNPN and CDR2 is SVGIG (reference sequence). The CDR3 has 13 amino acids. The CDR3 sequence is CAWSRGLLYEQYF. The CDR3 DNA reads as TGTGCCTGGAGTAGGGGACTGCTCTACGAGCAGTACTTC.

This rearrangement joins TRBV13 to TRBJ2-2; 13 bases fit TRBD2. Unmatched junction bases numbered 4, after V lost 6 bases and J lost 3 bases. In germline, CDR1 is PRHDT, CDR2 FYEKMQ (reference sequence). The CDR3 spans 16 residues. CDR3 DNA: TGTGCCAGCAGATCAGGACTAGCGGGAGACACCGGGGAGCTGTTTTTT. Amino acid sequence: CASRSGLAGDTGELFF.

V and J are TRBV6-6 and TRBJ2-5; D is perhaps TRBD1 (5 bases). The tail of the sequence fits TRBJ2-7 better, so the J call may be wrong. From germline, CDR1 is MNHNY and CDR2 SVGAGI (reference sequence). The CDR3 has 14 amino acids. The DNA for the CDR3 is TGTGCCAGCAACCTCGACAGTTCGTCCTACGAGCAGTACTTC. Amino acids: CASNLDSSSYEQYF.

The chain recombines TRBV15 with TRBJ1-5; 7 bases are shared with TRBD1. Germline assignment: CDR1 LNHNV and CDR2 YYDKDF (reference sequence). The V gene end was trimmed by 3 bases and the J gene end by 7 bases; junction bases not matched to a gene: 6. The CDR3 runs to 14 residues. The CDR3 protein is CATSRGTVEQPQHF. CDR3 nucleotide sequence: TGTGCCACCAGCAGGGGGACAGTAGAACAGCCCCAGCATTTT. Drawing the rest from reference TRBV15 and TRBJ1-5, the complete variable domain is DAMVIQNPRYQVTQFGKPVTLSCSQTLNHNVMYWYQQKSSQAPKLLFHYYDKDFNNEADTPDNFQSRRPNTSFCFLDIRSPGLGDTAMYLCATSRGTVEQPQHFGDGTRLSIL.

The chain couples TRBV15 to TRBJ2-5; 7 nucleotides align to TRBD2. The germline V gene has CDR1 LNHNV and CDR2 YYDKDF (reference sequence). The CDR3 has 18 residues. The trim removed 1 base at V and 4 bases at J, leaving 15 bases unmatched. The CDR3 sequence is CATSRGGFPGEGRETQYF. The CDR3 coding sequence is TGTGCCACCAGCAGAGGTGGTTTTCCGGGGGAGGGTCGAGAGACCCAGTACTTC.

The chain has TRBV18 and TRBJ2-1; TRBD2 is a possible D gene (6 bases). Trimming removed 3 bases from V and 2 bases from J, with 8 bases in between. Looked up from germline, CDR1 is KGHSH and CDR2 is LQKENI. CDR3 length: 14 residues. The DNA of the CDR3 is TGTGCCAGCTCACCGGGCGGGACCTACAATGAGCAGTTCTTC. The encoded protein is CASSPGGTYNEQFF.

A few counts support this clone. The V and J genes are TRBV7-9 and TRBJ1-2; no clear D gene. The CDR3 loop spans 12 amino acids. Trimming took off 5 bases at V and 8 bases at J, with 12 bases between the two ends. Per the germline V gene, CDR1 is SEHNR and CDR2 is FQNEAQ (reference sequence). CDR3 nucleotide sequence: TGTGCCAGCAGCCCCGAGGGATACGGCTACACCTTC. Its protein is CASSPEGYGYTF.